This T cell receptor beta chain was captured by sequencing in a study of T cells in Graves' hyperthyroidism and ophthalmopathy (dated by TCRdb to 2018 to 2020). Study-level background: Peripheral blood was sampled at the time of initial diagnosis, prior to any treatment. Prospective prediction of ophthalmopathy was tested in an independent validation cohort of 18 to 20 hyperthyroidism patients and 15 to 17 patients who later progressed to ophthalmopathy. A discovery cohort of about a hundred patients, approximately 45 with Graves' ophthalmopathy and 57 with stable Graves' hyperthyroidism, was used to find distinguishing TCR V-J signatures. TCR Vbeta CDR3 sequencing of 140 or so peripheral blood samples (43 ophthalmopathy, under 80 hyperthyroidism and roughly 17 progressor patients) is reported in the paper. The study also compared thyroid tissue and blood T-cell repertoires from a handful of Graves' hyperthyroidism patients. The roughly 91 discovery patients were randomly divided into training and test sets at a 7:3 ratio. Once sampling was done, hyperthyroidism patients were given methimazole at a starting dose of 30 mg daily, whereas ophthalmopathy patients were given high-dose intravenous methylprednisolone.

On this clonotype itself: Its antigen target is currently unknown. The sample holds no much larger clone one base away, and base qualities are not on file.

The TCR beta CDR3 regions were amplified from the RNA transcripts. The TCR CDR3 was subjected to a first round of RT-PCR using the HTBI primer set and the Qiagen OneStep RT-PCR kit. A second multiplex PCR round built the libraries, followed by size selection and purification. The libraries were sequenced on an Illumina HiSeq2000 using paired-end 100 bp reads. The original pipeline was this. SOAPnuke was used to process the raw data, throwing out any read that contained adapters or uncalled bases, had a mean Phred below 15, or lacked an exact constant-primer or identifier match. High-quality paired reads were merged with COPE v1.2.5, and unique nucleotide sequences were defined as clonotypes. MiTCR v1.1 was used to align clonotypes to the IMGT TRBV, TRBD and TRBJ reference segments. The analysis included only V-J combinations with a frequency above 0.0001, which together covered 99% to 99.2% of the repertoires. The TCS score was defined as the ratio of F50 (clonal expansion) to E x V (chaos), calculated using BLOSUM62-based TCRdist between CDR3 peptides within each V-J. Welch's t-statistics and random forest reduced just over 500 V-J features to 13, which were used in a naive Bayes classifier (R e1071). TCRdb redid the processing of the public reads, applying fastp at Q25 and MiXCR, and retained in-frame beta chains. Entries that share a CDR3 protein sequence are merged under the most common genes and DNA. The V and J calls and clone size come from TCRdb's table, not from the authors' own analysis. This sample comprises around 600,000 distinct CDR3 sequences, 14% of them detected only once. More than 6% of the sample comes from the top ten.

Germline trimming: 5 bases from V, 0 bases from J; junction bases outside gene matches: 9. The CDR3 runs 18 amino acids, cysteine and phenylalanine included. Of the read, only the CDR3 DNA is kept; its 54 bases are in frame from base 1. In the ophthalmopathy patients, disease was moderately to severely active, with a Clinical Activity Score of 3 or more, a NOSPECS grade of 4 or more, and a duration of less than 3 months. Patients with uncontrolled infections, other autoimmune diseases, pregnancy or lactation were excluded. Diagnoses were established on the basis of clinical symptoms, serum thyroxine and TRAb, thyroid ultrasound, and orbital computed tomography. PBMCs were separated from 7.5 to 10 ml of fresh peripheral blood using Ficoll-Paque density gradient centrifugation. Total RNA was extracted with Trizol reagent, and quality was checked on an Agilent 2100 Bioanalyzer. Overall results and qualifications from the work: Sample size was not statistically predetermined, and investigators were not blinded to group allocation. Ophthalmopathy was separated from stable hyperthyroidism by a 13 V-J signature model, with around 88% sensitivity and roughly 84% specificity obtained in cross-validation and 80%/75% obtained in testing. In validation, progression to ophthalmopathy was predicted by the model with around 71% sensitivity and around 75% specificity, a median of around 5.9 months before onset. Blood samples also contained most of the expanded thyroid clonotypes (frequency above 0.001), which suggests that blood repertoires may reflect thyroid immune responses.

The sample was blood. The origin of this receptor is a woman younger than 30 with Graves' ophthalmopathy. The rearrangement combines TRBV12-3 or TRBV12-4 with TRBJ2-4, with 11 bases in between that match TRBD2. The DNA is as follows: TGTGCCAGCAGTCCGGGACTAGCGGAAGCCCTAGCCAAAAACATTCAGTACTTC. Its product reads: CASSPGLAEALAKNIQYF.